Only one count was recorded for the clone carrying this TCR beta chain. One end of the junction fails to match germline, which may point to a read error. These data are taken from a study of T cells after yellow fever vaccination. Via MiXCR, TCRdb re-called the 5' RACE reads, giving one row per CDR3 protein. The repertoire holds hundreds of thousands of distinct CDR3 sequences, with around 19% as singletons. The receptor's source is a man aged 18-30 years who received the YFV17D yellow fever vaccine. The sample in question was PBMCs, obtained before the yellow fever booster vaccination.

The CDR3 sequence: CASSQDGGARYEPYF. The CDR3 nucleotides are TGCGCCAGCAGCCAAGATGGAGGGGCGAGGTACGAGCCGTACTTC. This rearrangement joins TRBV4-1 to TRBJ2-7; TRBD2 might be the D (6 bases). This CDR3 spans 15 amino acids. Germline V lookup: CDR1 MGHRA, CDR2 YSYEKL.